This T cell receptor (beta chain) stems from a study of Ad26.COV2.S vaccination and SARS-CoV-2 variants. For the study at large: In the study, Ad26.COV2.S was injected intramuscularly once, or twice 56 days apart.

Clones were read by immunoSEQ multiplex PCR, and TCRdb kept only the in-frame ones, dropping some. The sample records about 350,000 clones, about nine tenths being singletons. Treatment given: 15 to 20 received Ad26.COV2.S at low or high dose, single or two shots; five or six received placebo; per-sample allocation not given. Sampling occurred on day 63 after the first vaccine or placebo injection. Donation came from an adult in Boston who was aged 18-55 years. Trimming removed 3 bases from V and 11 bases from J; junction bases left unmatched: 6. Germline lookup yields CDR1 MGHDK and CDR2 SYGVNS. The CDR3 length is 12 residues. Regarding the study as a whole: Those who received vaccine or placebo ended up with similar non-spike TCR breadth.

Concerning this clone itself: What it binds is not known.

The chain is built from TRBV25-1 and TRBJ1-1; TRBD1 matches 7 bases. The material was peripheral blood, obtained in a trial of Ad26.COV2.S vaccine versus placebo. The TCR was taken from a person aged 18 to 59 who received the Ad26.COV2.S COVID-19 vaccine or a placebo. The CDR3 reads CASSDQTGSAFF. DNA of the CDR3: TGTGCCAGCAGTGATCAGACAGGGAGTGCTTTCTTT.